The clone carrying this T cell receptor (beta chain) was seen more than once but under ten times. Its cognate antigen is unknown. The sample holds other DNA sequences that translate to the same CDR3. The germline CDR1 and CDR2 sequences are LNHDA and SQIVND (reference sequence). The V and J ends lost 5 bases and 5 bases, in that order; junction bases with no gene match: 5. The CDR3 covers 13 residues. This entry comes from a study of shared clonotypes between healthy human individuals. Study observations and caveats: The study sampled only blood, and tissue repertoires likely differ.

The method was immunoSEQ multiplex PCR; TCRdb's version includes in-frame clones alone and lacks a portion of them. The sample carries roughly 2.2 million clones, 85% to 95% recorded once. The V and J genes are TRBV19 and TRBJ2-5, with 7 bases identical to TRBD1. The source is a man aged 18 to 35 in good health. Some clones in this sample may be carry-over from other donors' samples. The sequencing sample was made of naive CD4+ T cells from PBMCs. Subset specified: CD45RA+ positively selected. This CDR3 reads CASSVDREETQYF. Here the CDR3 DNA reads TGTGCCAGTAGTGTTGACAGGGAGGAGACCCAGTACTTC. Drawing the rest from reference TRBV19 and TRBJ2-5, the complete variable domain is DGGITQSPKYLFRKEGQNVTLSCEQNLNHDAMYWYRQDPGQGLRLIYYSQIVNDFQKGDIAEGYSVSREKKESFPLTVTSAQKNPTAFYLCASSVDREETQYFGPGTRLLVL.